A few counts support the clone carrying this T cell receptor (beta chain). The antigen is not known. This entry belongs to a study of human T cells and chemical hapten exposure. Study-wide points: DPC sensitization produced no change in TCRs with frequency above 1 in 1000.

In TCRdb, the RACE reads were re-called with MiXCR into one record per CDR3 protein. The repertoire includes 190,000 or so distinct CDR3 sequences, 25% to 35% of them detected once, and less than 3.5% sits in the top ten. Trimming took 4 bases from V and 0 from J, leaving 8 bases between them. Germline CDR1 ENHRY, CDR2 SYGVKD. This CDR3 spans 14 amino acids. The time point: pre-sensitization, week 0. Documented treatment: therapeutic diphenylcyclopropenone sensitization with weekly scalp DPC. The chain employs TRBV10-3 and TRBJ2-3; D unresolved. The sequences come from whole blood, collected in connection with sensitization to the hapten diphenylcyclopropenone (DPC). The origin of this receptor is a woman between 25 and 40 years old with alopecia areata. Some clones in this sample may be carry-over from other donors' samples. Here the CDR3 reads CAISVGSSTDTQYF. The CDR3 bases are TGTGCCATCAGTGTTGGGTCGAGCACAGATACGCAGTATTTT.